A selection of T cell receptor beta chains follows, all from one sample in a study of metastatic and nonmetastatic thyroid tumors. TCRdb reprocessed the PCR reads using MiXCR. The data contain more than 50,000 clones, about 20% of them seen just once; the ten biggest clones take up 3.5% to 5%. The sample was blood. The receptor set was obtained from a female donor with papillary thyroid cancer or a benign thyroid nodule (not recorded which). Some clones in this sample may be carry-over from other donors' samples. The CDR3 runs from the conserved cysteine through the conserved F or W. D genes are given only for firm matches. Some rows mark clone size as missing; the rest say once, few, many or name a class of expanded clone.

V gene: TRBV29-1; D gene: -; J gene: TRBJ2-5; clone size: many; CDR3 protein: CSVERGGGTQYF; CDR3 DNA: TGCAGCGTTGAACGCGGTGGTGGGACCCAGTACTTC
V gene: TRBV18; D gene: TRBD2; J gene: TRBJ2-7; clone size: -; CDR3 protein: CASSAGSCGRAYEQYF; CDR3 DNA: TGTGCCAGCTCCGCCGGGAGTTGCGGGAGGGCCTACGAGCAGTACTTC
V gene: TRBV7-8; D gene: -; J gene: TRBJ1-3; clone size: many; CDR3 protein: CASSLDRSSGNTIYF; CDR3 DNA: TGTGCCAGCAGCTTAGATCGGAGCTCTGGAAACACCATATATTTT
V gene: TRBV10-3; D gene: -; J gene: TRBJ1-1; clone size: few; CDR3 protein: CTISETGNTEAFF; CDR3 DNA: TGTACCATCAGTGAGACCGGGAACACCGAAGCTTTCTTT
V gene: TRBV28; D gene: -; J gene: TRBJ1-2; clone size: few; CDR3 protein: CTSSGKYGYTF; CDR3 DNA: TGTACCAGCAGTGGAAAGTATGGCTACACCTTC
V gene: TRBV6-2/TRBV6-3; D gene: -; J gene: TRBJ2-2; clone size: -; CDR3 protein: CASIMTREFGELFF; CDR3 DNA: TGTGCCAGCATTATGACACGGGAGTTCGGGGAGCTGTTTTTT
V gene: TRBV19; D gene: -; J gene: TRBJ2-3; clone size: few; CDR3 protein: CALTAELVDTQYF; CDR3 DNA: TGTGCCCTTACCGCCGAACTAGTCGATACGCAGTATTTT
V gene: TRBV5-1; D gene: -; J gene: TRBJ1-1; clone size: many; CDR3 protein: CASSLAGGGNTEAFF; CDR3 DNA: TGCGCCAGCAGCTTGGCCGGGGGAGGGAACACTGAAGCTTTCTTT
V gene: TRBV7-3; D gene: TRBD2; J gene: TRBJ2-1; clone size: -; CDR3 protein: CASSYWTSAVSGGEQFF; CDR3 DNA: TGTGCCAGCAGCTATTGGACTAGCGCGGTTTCTGGGGGTGAGCAGTTCTTC
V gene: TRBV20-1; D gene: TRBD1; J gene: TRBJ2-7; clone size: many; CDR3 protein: CSAGTGSTYEQYF; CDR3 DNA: TGCAGTGCTGGGACAGGGTCCACCTACGAGCAGTACTTC
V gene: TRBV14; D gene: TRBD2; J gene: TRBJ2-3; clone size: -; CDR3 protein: CASIQPWVTSGTSDTQYF; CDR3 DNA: TGTGCCAGCATCCAACCGTGGGTGACTAGCGGAACCTCAGATACGCAGTATTTT
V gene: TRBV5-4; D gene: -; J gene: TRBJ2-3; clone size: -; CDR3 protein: CAISLSSNPDTDTQYF; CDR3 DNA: TGTGCCATCAGCTTGTCGTCAAACCCGGACACAGATACGCAGTATTTT
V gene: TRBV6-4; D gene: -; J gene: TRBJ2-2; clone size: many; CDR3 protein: CASSEFLGETGELFF; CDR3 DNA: TGTGCCAGCAGTGAGTTCTTGGGCGAGACCGGGGAGCTGTTTTTT
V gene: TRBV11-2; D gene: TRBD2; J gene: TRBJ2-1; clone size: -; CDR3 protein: CASSPRRGTKGQFF; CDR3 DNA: TGTGCCAGCAGCCCAAGACGAGGGACTAAAGGGCAGTTCTTC
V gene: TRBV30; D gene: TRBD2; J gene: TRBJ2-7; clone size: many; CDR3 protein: CAWTSGNIGYEQYF; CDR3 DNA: TGTGCCTGGACTAGCGGGAATATAGGCTACGAGCAGTACTTC
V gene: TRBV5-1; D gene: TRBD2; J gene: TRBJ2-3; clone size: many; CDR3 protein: CASSPSGRDLTDTQYF; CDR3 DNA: TGCGCCAGCAGCCCAAGCGGGAGGGATCTCACAGATACGCAGTATTTT
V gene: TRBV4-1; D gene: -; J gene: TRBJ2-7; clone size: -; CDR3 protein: CASSQVIVGYEQYF; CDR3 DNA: TGCGCCAGCAGCCAAGTTATTGTAGGTTACGAGCAGTACTTC
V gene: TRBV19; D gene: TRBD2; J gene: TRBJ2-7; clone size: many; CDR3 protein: CASSSSSGIGYEQYF; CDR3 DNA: TGTGCCAGTAGTTCCTCTAGCGGGATCGGGTACGAGCAGTACTTC
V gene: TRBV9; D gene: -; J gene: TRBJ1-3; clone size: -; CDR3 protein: CASSGGGAKGDTIYF; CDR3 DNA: TGTGCCAGCAGCGGGGGGGGGGCTAAGGGAGACACCATATATTTT
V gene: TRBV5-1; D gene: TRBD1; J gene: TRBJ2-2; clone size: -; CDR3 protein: CASSLDRGTSGELFF; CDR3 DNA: TGCGCCAGCAGCCTGGACAGGGGGACGTCCGGTGAGCTGTTTTTT
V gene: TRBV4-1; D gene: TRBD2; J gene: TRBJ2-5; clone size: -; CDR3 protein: CASSQVASGSPGQENQYF; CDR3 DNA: TGCGCGAGCAGCCAAGTAGCCAGCGGGAGCCCAGGGCAAGAGAACCAGTACTTC
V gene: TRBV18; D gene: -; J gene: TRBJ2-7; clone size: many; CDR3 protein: CASSPQDSGEQYF; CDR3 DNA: TGTGCCAGCTCACCCCAGGACAGCGGAGAGCAGTACTTC
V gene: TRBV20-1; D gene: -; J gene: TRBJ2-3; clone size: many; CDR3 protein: CSAKDRPIADTQYF; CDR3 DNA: TGCAGTGCTAAAGACAGACCCATCGCAGATACGCAGTATTTT
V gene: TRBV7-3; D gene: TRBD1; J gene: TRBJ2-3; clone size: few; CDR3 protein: CASSSRTGGGGDTQYF; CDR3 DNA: TGTGCCAGCAGCTCCCGGACAGGGGGTGGGGGAGATACGCAGTATTTT
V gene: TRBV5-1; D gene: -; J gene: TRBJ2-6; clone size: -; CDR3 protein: CASSQNYGDNVLTF; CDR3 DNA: TGCGCCAGCAGCCAGAACTATGGGGACAACGTCCTGACTTTC
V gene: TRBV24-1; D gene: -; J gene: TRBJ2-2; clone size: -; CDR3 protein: CATAGLGGELFF; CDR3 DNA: TGTGCCACCGCAGGGCTGGGCGGGGAGCTGTTTTTT
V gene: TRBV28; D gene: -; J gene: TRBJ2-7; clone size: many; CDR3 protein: CASSLSEGRYEQYF; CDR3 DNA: TGTGCCAGCAGTTTATCCGAGGGCAGGTACGAGCAGTACTTC
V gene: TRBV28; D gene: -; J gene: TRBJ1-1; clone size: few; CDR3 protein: CASRAGGVPDTEAFF; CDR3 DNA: TGTGCCAGCAGAGCTGGTGGAGTGCCAGACACTGAAGCTTTCTTT
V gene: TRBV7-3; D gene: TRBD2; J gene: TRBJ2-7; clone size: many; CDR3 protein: CASSLTAGGTVEQYF; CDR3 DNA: TGTGCCAGCAGCTTAACAGCGGGAGGGACCGTCGAGCAGTACTTC
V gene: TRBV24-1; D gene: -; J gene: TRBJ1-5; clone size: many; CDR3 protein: CATSDPGLGGNQPQHF; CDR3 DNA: TGTGCCACCAGTGATCCGGGACTGGGGGGCAATCAGCCCCAGCATTTT
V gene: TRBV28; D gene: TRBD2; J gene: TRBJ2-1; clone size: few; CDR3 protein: CASSYTSGGSSYNEQFF; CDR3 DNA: TGTGCCAGCAGTTATACTAGCGGAGGGAGCTCCTACAATGAGCAGTTCTTC
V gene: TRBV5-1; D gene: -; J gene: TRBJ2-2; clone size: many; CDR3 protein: CASSQDVGGGELFF; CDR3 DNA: TGCGCCAGCAGCCAGGACGTGGGGGGCGGGGAGCTGTTTTTT
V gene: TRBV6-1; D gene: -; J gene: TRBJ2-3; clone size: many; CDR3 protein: CASKSRRTSTDTQYF; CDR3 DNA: TGTGCCAGCAAGTCACGGAGGACTAGCACAGATACGCAGTATTTT
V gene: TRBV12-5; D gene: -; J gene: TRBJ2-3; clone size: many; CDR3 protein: CASGLATGKGAADTQYF; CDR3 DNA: TGTGCTAGTGGTTTGGCCACAGGGAAAGGTGCAGCAGATACGCAGTATTTT